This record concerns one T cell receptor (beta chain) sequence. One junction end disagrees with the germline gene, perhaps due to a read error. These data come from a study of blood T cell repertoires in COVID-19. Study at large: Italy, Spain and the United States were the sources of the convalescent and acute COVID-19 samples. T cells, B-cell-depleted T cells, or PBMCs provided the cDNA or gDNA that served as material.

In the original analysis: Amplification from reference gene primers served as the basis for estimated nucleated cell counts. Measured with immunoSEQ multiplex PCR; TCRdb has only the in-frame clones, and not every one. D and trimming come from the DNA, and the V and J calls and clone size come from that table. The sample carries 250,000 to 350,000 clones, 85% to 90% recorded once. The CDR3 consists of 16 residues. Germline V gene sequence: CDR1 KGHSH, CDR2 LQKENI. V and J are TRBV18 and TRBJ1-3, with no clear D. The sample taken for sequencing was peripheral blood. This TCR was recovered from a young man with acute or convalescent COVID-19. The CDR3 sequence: CASSPEARPLGTTIYF. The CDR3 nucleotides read TGTGCCAGCTCACCGGAGGCCCGGCCGTTGGGAACCACCATATATTTT.